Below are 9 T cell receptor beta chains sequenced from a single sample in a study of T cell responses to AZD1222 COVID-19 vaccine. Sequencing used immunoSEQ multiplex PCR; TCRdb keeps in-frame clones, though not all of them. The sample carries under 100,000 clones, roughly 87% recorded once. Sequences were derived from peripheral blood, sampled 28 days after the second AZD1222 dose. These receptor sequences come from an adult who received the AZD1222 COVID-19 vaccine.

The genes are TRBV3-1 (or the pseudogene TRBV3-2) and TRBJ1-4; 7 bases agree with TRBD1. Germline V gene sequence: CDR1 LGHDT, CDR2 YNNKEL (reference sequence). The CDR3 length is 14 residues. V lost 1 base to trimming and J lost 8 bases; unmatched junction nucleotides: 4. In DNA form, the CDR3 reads TGTGCCAGCAGCCAAGGGACAGGCTGGGAAAAACTGTTTTTT. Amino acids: CASSQGTGWEKLFF.

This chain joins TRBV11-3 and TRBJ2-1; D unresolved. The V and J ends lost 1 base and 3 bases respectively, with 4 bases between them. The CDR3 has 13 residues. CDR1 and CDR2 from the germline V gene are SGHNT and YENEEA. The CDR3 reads CASSLGSYNEQFF. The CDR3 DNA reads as TGTGCCAGCAGCTTAGGCAGCTACAATGAGCAGTTCTTC.

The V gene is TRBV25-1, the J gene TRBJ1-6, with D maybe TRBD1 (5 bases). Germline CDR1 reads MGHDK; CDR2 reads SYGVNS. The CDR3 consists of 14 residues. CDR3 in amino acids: CEKTGDSYNSPLHF. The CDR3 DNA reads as TGTGAGAAGACGGGGGACTCCTATAATTCACCCCTCCACTTT. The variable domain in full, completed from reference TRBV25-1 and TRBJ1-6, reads EADIYQTPRYLVIGTGKKITLECSQTMGHDKMYWYQQDPGMELHLIHYSYGVNSTEKGDLSSESTVSRIRTEHFPLTLESARPSHTSQYLCEKTGDSYNSPLHFGNGTRLTVT.

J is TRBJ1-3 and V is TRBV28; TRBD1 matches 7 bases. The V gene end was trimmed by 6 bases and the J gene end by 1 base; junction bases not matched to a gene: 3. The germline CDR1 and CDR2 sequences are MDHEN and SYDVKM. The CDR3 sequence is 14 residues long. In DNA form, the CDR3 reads TGTGCCAGCAGCTCACAGGGGTCTGGAAACACCATATATTTT. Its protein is CASSSQGSGNTIYF.

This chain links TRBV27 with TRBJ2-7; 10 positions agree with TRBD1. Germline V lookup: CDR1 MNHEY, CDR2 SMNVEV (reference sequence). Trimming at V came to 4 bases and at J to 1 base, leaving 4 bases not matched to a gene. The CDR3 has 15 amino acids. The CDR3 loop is CASSSKGQGSYEQYV. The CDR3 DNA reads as TGTGCCAGCAGTTCTAAGGGACAGGGGTCCTACGAGCAGTACGTC.

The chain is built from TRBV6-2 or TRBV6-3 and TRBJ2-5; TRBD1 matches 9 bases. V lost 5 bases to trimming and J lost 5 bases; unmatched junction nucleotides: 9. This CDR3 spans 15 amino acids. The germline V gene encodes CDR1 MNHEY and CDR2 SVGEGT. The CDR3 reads CASSPTTGGVETQYF. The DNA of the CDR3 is TGTGCCAGCAGTCCGACGACAGGGGGTGTCGAGACCCAGTACTTC.

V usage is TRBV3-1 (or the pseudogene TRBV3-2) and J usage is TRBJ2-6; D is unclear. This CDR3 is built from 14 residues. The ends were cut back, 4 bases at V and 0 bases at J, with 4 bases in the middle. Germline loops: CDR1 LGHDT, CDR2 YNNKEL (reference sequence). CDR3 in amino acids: CASSLSSGANVLTF. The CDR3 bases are TGTGCCAGCAGCCTCTCCTCTGGGGCCAACGTCCTGACTTTC.

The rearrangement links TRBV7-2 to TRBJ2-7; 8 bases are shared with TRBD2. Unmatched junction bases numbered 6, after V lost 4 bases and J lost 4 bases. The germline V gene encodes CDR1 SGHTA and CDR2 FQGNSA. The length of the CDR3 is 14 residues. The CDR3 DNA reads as TGTGCCAGCAGCTCCTCCGGGGGGGCATACGAGCAGTACGTC. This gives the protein CASSSSGGAYEQYV.

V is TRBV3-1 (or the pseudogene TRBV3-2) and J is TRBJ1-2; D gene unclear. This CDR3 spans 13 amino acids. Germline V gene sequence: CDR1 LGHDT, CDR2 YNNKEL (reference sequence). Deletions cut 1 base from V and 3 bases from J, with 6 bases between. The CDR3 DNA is TGTGCCAGCAGCCAAGGTGGCTACTATGGCTACACCTTC. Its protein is CASSQGGYYGYTF.